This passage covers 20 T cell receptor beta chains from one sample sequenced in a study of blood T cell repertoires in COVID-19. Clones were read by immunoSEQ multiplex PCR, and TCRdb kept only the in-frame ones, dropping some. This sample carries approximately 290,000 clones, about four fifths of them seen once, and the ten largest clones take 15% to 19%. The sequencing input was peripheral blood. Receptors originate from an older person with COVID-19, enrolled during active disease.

CDR3: CASSLRFSGQDTGTQYF. The CDR3 nucleotides read TGTGCCAGCAGCTTACGGTTTTCGGGACAGGATACAGGGACCCAGTACTTC. The V call is TRBV7-2, the J call TRBJ2-5; 8 bases fit TRBD1. The germline gives CDR1 SGHTA, CDR2 FQGNSA. The CDR3 runs to 17 residues. V was pared by 2 bases and J by 7 bases, with 15 bases of the junction left unmatched.

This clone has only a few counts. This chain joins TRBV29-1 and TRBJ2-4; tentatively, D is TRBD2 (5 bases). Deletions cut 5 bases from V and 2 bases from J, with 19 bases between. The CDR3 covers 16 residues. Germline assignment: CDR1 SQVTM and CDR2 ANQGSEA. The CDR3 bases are TGCAGCGTTTATGTCCCAATCGGGGATACCAAAAACATTCAGTACTTC. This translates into CSVYVPIGDTKNIQYF.

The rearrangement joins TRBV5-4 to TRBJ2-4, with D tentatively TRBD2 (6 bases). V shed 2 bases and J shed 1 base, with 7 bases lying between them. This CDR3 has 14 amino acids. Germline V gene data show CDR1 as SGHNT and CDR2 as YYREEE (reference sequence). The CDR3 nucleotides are TGTGCCAGCAGCTTACGGGGGGCCAAAAACATTCAGTACTTC. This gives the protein CASSLRGAKNIQYF.

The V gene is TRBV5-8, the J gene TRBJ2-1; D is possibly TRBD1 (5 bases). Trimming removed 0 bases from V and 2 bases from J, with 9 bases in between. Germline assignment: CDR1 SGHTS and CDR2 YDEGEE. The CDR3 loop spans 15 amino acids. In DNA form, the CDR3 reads TGTGCCAGCAGCTTGGGACAGCTTCCCTACAATGAGCAGTTCTTC. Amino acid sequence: CASSLGQLPYNEQFF.

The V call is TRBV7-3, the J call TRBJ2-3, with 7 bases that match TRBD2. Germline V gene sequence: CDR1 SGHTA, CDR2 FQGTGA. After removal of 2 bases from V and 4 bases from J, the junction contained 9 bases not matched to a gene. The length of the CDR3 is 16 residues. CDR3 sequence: CASSLLGGGSADTQYF. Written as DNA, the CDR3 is TGTGCCAGCAGCTTACTTGGCGGGGGAAGTGCAGATACGCAGTATTTT. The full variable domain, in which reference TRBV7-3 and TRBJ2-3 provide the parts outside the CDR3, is GAGVSQTPSNKVTEKGKYVELRCDPISGHTALYWYRQSLGQGPEFLIYFQGTGAADDSGLPNDRFFAVRPEGSVSTLKIQRTERGDSAVYLCASSLLGGGSADTQYFGPGTRLTVL.

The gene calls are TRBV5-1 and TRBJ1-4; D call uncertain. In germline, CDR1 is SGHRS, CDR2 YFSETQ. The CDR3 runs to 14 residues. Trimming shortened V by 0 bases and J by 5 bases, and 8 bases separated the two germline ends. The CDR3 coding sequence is TGCGCCAGCAGCTTGGAACAGCAGAATGAAAAACTGTTTTTT. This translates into CASSLEQQNEKLFF.

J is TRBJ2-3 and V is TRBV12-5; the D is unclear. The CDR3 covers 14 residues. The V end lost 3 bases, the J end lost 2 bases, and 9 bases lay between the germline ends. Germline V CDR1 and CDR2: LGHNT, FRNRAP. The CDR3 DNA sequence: TGTGCTAGTGGTTTTTGGCAGAACACAGATACGCAGTATTTT. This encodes CASGFWQNTDTQYF. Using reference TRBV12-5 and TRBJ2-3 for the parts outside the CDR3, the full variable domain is DARVTQTPRHKVTEMGQEVTMRCQPILGHNTVFWYRQTMMQGLELLAYFRNRAPLDDSGMPKDRFSAEMPDATLATLKIQPSEPRDSAVYFCASGFWQNTDTQYFGPGTRLTVL.

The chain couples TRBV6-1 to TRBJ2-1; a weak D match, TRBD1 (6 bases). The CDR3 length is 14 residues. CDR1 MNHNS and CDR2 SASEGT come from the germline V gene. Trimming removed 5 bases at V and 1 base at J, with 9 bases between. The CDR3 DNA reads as TGTGCCAGCAGTAGGGGGAGTTCCTACAATGAGCAGTTCTTC. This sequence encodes CASSRGSSYNEQFF.

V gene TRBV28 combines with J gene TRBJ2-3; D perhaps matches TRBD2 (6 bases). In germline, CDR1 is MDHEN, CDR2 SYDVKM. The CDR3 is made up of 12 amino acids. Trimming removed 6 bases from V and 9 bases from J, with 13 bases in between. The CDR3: CASRTGERTQYF. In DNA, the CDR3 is TGTGCCAGCAGGACGGGGGAGAGAACGCAGTATTTT.

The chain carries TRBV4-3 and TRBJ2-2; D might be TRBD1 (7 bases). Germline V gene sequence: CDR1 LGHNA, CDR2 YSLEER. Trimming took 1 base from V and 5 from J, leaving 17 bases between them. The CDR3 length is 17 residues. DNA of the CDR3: TGCGCCAGCAGCCAAGGTAGAGGAGGGGGCCGGACCGGGGAGCTGTTTTTT. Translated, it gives CASSQGRGGGRTGELFF.

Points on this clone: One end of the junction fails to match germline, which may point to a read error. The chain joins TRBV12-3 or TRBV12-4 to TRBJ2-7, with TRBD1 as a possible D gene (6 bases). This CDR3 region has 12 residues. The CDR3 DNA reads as TGTGCCAGCAGCCCTAGGGCACAGGGAAAAGAATTC. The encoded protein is CASSPRAQGKEF.

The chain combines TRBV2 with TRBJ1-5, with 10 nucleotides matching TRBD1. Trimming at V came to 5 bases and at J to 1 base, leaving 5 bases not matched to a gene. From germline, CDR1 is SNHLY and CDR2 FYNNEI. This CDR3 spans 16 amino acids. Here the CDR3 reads CASSTGQGGSNQPQHF. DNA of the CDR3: TGTGCCAGCAGTACCGGACAGGGGGGGAGCAATCAGCCCCAGCATTTT.

CDR3 sequence reads: CASSGTGVGNTIYF. CDR3 sequence (DNA): TGTGCCAGCAGTGGCACAGGGGTTGGAAACACCATATATTTT. The rearrangement joins TRBV6-6 to TRBJ1-3; 7 bases agree with TRBD1. After removal of 5 bases from V and 3 bases from J, the junction contained 4 bases not matched to a gene. Germline V gene data show CDR1 as MNHNY and CDR2 as SVGAGI (reference sequence). This CDR3 is 14 amino acids long.

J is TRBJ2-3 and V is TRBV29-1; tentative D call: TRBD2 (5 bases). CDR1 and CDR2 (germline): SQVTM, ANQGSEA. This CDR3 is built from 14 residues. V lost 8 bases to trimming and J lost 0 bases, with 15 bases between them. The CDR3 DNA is TGCAGCCACAGCGGCACAACTAGCACAGATACGCAGTATTTT. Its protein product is CSHSGTTSTDTQYF.

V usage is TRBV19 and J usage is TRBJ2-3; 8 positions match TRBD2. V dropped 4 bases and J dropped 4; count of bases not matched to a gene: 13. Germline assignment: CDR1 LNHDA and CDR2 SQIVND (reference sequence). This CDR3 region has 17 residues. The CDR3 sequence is CASSTGQAGLVPDTQYF. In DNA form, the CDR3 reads TGTGCCAGTAGTACGGGCCAGGCGGGACTAGTTCCAGATACGCAGTATTTT.

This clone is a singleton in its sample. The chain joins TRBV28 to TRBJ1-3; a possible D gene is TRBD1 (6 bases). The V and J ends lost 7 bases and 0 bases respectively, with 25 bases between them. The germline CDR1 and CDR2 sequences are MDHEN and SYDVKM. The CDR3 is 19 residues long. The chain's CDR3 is CASTQSTGWNLLSGNTIYF. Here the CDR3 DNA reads TGTGCCAGCACCCAGTCCACAGGGTGGAATCTCCTCTCTGGAAACACCATATATTTT.

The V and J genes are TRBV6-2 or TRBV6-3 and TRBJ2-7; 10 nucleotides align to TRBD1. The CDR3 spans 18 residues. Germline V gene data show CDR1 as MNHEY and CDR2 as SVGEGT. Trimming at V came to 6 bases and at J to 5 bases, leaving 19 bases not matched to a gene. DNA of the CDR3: TGTGCCAGCAGCGTAACCCCCTGGACAGGGGGTTTAGTCGACGAGCAGTACTTC. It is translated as CASSVTPWTGGLVDEQYF.

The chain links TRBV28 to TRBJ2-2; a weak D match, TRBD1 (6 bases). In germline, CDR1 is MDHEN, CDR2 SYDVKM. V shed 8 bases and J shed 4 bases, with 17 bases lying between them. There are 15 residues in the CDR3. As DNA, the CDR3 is TGTGCCAGCTGGTCACAGGGCCTTAGCACCGGGGAGCTGTTTTTT. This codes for CASWSQGLSTGELFF.

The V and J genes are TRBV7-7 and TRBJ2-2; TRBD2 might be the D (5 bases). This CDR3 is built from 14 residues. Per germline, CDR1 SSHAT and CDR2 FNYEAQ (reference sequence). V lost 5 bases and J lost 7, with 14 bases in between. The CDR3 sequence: CASSPLGGGGELFF. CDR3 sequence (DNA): TGTGCCAGCAGCCCCCTCGGAGGTGGCGGGGAGCTGTTTTTT.

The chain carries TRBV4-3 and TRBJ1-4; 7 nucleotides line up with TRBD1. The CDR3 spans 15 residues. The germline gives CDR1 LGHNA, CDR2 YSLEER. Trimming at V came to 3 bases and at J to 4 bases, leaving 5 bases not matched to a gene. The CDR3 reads CASSHRQGFNEKLFF. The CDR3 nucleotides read TGCGCCAGCAGCCACAGACAGGGATTTAATGAAAAACTGTTTTTT.